This TCR beta chain was documented in a study of shared T cell receptors in the human thymus. The J segment lost 4 bases and the V segment lost 6 bases, leaving 2 bases of the junction unmatched. CDR1 is SGHTA, CDR2 FQGNSA, per germline. This CDR3 comprises 14 residues. The repertoire was sequenced with immunoSEQ multiplex PCR; TCRdb's copy has only in-frame clones and lacks some. This table holds hundreds of thousands of clones, about 84% found once. The sample also formed part of further work on human thymus T cells. That work contributes: The donor group consisted of healthy Finnish infants who were having corrective surgery for congenital heart defects. Surgeons resected thymus tissue during corrective heart surgery. The authors found apparently biased V and J gene usage in thymic and blood repertoires. Unrelated people showed highly overlapping thymic repertoires, related research reported.

The genes are TRBV7-2 and TRBJ2-1, with 11 bases lining up with TRBD2. The sequencing sample was made of thymocytes. The TCR sequence derives from a boy under two years old with a congenital heart defect. The CDR3 protein is CASSRLAGYNEQFF. The DNA for the CDR3 is TGTGCCAGCAGTCGACTAGCGGGATACAATGAGCAGTTCTTC.